A selection of T cell receptor beta chains follows, all from one sample in a study of Ad26.COV2.S vaccination and SARS-CoV-2 variants. Assay: immunoSEQ multiplex PCR; the TCRdb copy retains only in-frame clones and omits some. The profile shows about half a million clones, about 88% of them singletons. Sequencing used peripheral blood, obtained in a trial of Ad26.COV2.S vaccine versus placebo. These receptors were obtained from a person aged 18-65 years who received the Ad26.COV2.S COVID-19 vaccine or a placebo. Each CDR3 is given with its conserved first and last residue. Fields, in order: clone size, V gene, J gene, D gene, CDR3 protein, CDR3 DNA. D genes are given only for firm matches. The size entry is marked missing in some rows and otherwise reads once, few, many or a size class.

>.|TRBV2|TRBJ1-2|.
CASSEQGNYGYTF
TGTGCCAGCAGTGAACAGGGTAACTATGGCTACACCTTC
>.|TRBV7-2|TRBJ2-7|.
CASSLAWVHEQYF
TGTGCCAGCAGCTTAGCATGGGTCCACGAGCAGTACTTC
>.|TRBV7-2|TRBJ2-5|TRBD1
CASSQGQGRETQYF
TGTGCCAGCAGCCAGGGACAGGGACGAGAGACCCAGTACTTC
>.|TRBV28|TRBJ1-5|.
CASRGVQGLNQPQHF
TGTGCCAGCAGGGGGGTTCAGGGGCTCAATCAGCCCCAGCATTTT
>.|TRBV5-1|TRBJ2-5|TRBD2
CASSLMASGRETQYF
TGCGCCAGCAGCTTGATGGCTAGCGGGAGAGAGACCCAGTACTTC
>.|TRBV6-6|TRBJ1-1|TRBD1
CASSNPRDRVTEAFF
TGTGCCAGCAGTAACCCTCGGGACAGGGTTACTGAAGCTTTCTTT
>.|TRBV27|TRBJ2-1|TRBD2
CASSLVSPSGRWNEQFF
TGTGCCAGCAGTTTAGTCTCTCCTAGCGGGAGGTGGAATGAGCAGTTCTTC
>.|TRBV11-2|TRBJ2-2|.
CASSSPFRGGTGELFF
TGTGCCAGCAGCTCCCCGTTCAGGGGAGGGACCGGGGAGCTGTTTTTT
>.|TRBV5-1|TRBJ2-2|TRBD2
CASSLASGANTGELFF
TGCGCCAGCAGCTTGGCTAGCGGAGCGAACACCGGGGAGCTGTTTTTT
>.|TRBV6-5|TRBJ2-1|.
CASSRTINFDEQFF
TGTGCCAGCAGCCGAACGATAAATTTCGATGAGCAGTTCTTC
>.|TRBV7-9|TRBJ2-2|TRBD1
CATTGTGNTGELFF
TGTGCCACCACAGGGACAGGGAACACCGGGGAGCTGTTTTTT
>.|TRBV6-5|TRBJ2-1|.
CASSRTRWEDEQFF
TGTGCCAGCAGTCGCACCCGATGGGAGGATGAGCAGTTCTTC
>.|TRBV30|TRBJ2-7|TRBD2
CAWSPRGLVFHEQYF
TGTGCCTGGAGCCCTAGGGGACTAGTGTTCCACGAGCAGTACTTC
>.|TRBV19|TRBJ1-3|.
CASSATSAGGNTIYF
TGTGCCAGTAGCGCAACCTCGGCAGGGGGAAACACCATATATTTT
>.|TRBV6-5|TRBJ1-4|.
CASSRGGTGEKLFF
TGTGCCAGCAGCCGCGGGGGCACGGGTGAAAAACTGTTTTTT
>.|TRBV24-1|TRBJ2-1|.
CATSDSTRGNEQFF
TGTGCCACCAGTGATTCGACTAGAGGCAATGAGCAGTTCTTC
>.|TRBV6-5|TRBJ2-5|TRBD1
CASTSSRDRASYF
TGTGCCAGCACCTCGTCCCGGGACAGGGCTTCGTACTTC
>once|TRBV4-2|TRBJ1-5|.
CASNGRLTDGQPQHF
TGTGCCAGCAACGGACGTTTAACGGACGGTCAGCCCCAGCATTTT
>.|TRBV27|TRBJ1-2|.
CASRPHNRVSGYTF
TGTGCCAGCAGACCCCATAACAGGGTGTCTGGCTACACCTTC
>.|TRBV7-9|TRBJ2-7|.
CASSTGPYPYEQYF
TGTGCCAGCAGCACGGGACCCTACCCCTACGAGCAGTACTTC
>.|TRBV18|TRBJ1-5|TRBD1
CASSPRGTGTNQPQHF
TGTGCCAGCTCACCCAGAGGGACAGGGACCAATCAGCCCCAGCATTTT
>once|TRBV18|TRBJ1-2|.
CASSPRITPQSGGYTF
TGTGCCAGCTCACCAAGGATCACTCCTCAATCGGGTGGCTACACCTTC
>.|TRBV19|TRBJ1-2|.
CASTRTVPNYGYTF
TGTGCCAGTACCCGGACAGTGCCAAACTATGGCTACACCTTC
>.|TRBV30|TRBJ2-2|.
CAWRVQAHTGELFF
TGTGCCTGGAGGGTACAGGCTCACACCGGGGAGCTGTTTTTT
>.|TRBV5-4|TRBJ1-2|TRBD1
CASSSNRGQIGYTF
TGTGCCAGCAGCTCGAACCGGGGACAGATTGGCTACACCTTC
>.|TRBV7-2|TRBJ2-7|TRBD1
CASSLRTGDEQYF
TGTGCCAGCAGCTTAAGGACAGGGGACGAGCAGTACTTC
>.|TRBV19|TRBJ1-3|TRBD1
CASSKNRGTGNTIYF
TGTGCCAGTAGTAAGAACAGGGGGACTGGAAACACCATATATTTT
>.|TRBV13|TRBJ2-1|TRBD1
CASSGRTGAFYNEQFF
TGTGCCAGCAGCGGTCGGACAGGGGCGTTCTACAATGAGCAGTTCTTC
>.|TRBV6-5|TRBJ2-2|TRBD1
CASRPAQGVGELFF
TGTGCCAGCAGACCTGCCCAGGGGGTTGGGGAGCTGTTTTTT
>.|TRBV28|TRBJ2-2|.
CASSLGGTVGELFF
TGTGCCAGCAGTTTAGGGGGGACGGTCGGGGAGCTGTTTTTT
>.|TRBV5-8|TRBJ2-3|TRBD2
CASTTSFGTGWLAGGFTQYF
TGTGCCAGCACCACCTCGTTCGGGACAGGGTGGCTAGCGGGAGGGTTTACGCAGTATTTT
>.|TRBV20-1|TRBJ2-4|.
CSASSGAKNIQYF
TGCAGTGCTAGTTCTGGCGCCAAAAACATTCAGTACTTC
>.|TRBV2|TRBJ1-3|.
CASRADGNTIYF
TGTGCCAGCCGGGCCGATGGAAACACCATATATTTT
>.|TRBV6-5|TRBJ1-6|.
CASSYLRHDSPLHF
TGTGCCAGCAGTTACTTGAGGCATGATTCACCCCTCCACTTT
>.|TRBV27|TRBJ2-7|TRBD1
CASSLVGGRQYF
TGTGCCAGCAGTTTGGTAGGGGGCCGGCAGTACTTC
>.|TRBV5-1|TRBJ1-4|TRBD1
CASSLRGQGTNEKLFF
TGCGCCAGCAGCTTGAGGGGACAGGGAACTAATGAAAAACTGTTTTTT
>.|TRBV28|TRBJ1-2|.
CASSSMAPRLGGYTF
TGTGCCAGCAGTTCCATGGCCCCGAGGTTAGGTGGCTACACCTTC
>few|TRBV7-8|TRBJ2-7|TRBD1
CASSLWTGGSYEQYF
TGTGCCAGCAGCTTATGGACAGGGGGTTCCTACGAGCAGTACTTC
>.|TRBV7-9|TRBJ2-1|TRBD2
CASSSRALAGGRSYNEQFF
TGTGCCAGCAGCTCCCGGGCGCTAGCGGGAGGGAGGTCCTACAATGAGCAGTTCTTC
>.|TRBV4-1|TRBJ2-1|TRBD2
CASSQPAGGKYNEQFF
TGCGCCAGCAGCCAACCAGCGGGAGGGAAATACAATGAGCAGTTCTTC
>.|TRBV28|TRBJ2-7|.
CASADGYEQYF
TGTGCCAGCGCCGACGGATACGAGCAGTACTTC
>.|TRBV20-1|TRBJ1-2|.
CSASPLRDRAVEYHGYTF
TGCAGTGCTAGTCCCCTGCGGGACCGCGCTGTGGAGTACCATGGCTACACCTTC
>.|TRBV10-2|TRBJ2-3|.
CASSPASTDTQYF
TGCGCCAGTTCGCCAGCGAGCACAGATACGCAGTATTTT